What follows are 15 T cell receptor beta chains derived from one specimen sequenced in a study of Graves' ophthalmopathy and Graves' hyperthyroidism. The study amplified TCR beta CDR3 regions using RNA transcripts. HTBI primers were used in a first-round RT-PCR, which preceded a second-round multiplex PCR. TCRdb re-called the multiplex PCR reads through MiXCR, storing one row per CDR3 protein. The table records hundreds of thousands of distinct CDR3 sequences, 20% to 25% of them present only once. The sample consisted of peripheral blood. Receptors were obtained from a woman aged 18-29 years with stable Graves' hyperthyroidism. Some clones in this sample may be carry-over from other donors' samples.

This clonotype was detected many times. The V call is TRBV20-1, the J call TRBJ1-2; D gene unclear. V shed 0 bases and J shed 4 bases, with 12 bases lying between them. Germline assignment: CDR1 DFQATT and CDR2 SNEGSKA (reference sequence). The CDR3 is 14 amino acids. CDR3 DNA sequence: TGCAGTGCTAGAGATCGGCAGGTGTTCTATGGCTACACCTTC. Its protein product is CSARDRQVFYGYTF.

This clonotype came up many times. The genes are TRBV19 and TRBJ1-2, with 8 nucleotides matching TRBD1. Unmatched junction bases numbered 11, after V lost 5 bases and J lost 0 bases. Per germline, CDR1 LNHDA and CDR2 SQIVND (reference sequence). The CDR3 consists of 17 residues. CDR3 DNA sequence: TGTGCCAGTAGTCCGCACCGGGACAGGTTAGCTAACTATGGCTACACCTTC. Its translation is CASSPHRDRLANYGYTF.

The rearrangement links TRBV7-8 to TRBJ2-7; D unresolved. Trimming removed 3 bases at V and 4 bases at J, with 13 bases between. In germline, CDR1 is SGHVS, CDR2 FQNEAQ. The CDR3 has 14 amino acids. The CDR3 here is CASSLGNFDYEQYF. The CDR3 DNA is TGTGCCAGCAGCTTGGGGAATTTTGATTACGAGCAGTACTTC.

This clonotype was found many times. This rearrangement joins TRBV20-1 to TRBJ1-2, with 11 bases lining up with TRBD1. Per germline, CDR1 DFQATT and CDR2 SNEGSKA (reference sequence). This CDR3 has 15 residues. The J segment lost 8 bases and the V segment lost 1 base, leaving 9 bases of the junction unmatched. CDR3 amino acids: CSARASGTGGGGYTF. The DNA of the CDR3 is TGCAGTGCTAGAGCCAGCGGGACAGGGGGTGGGGGCTACACCTTC.

V and J are TRBV7-4 and TRBJ1-1, with TRBD1 as a possible D gene (5 bases). The CDR3 length is 10 residues. The germline CDR1 and CDR2 sequences are SGHVT and SQSDAQ. With 6 bases removed from V and 10 bases from J, the gap between germline ends came to 9 bases. The CDR3 loop reads CASRTVTAFF. Here the CDR3 DNA reads TGTGCCAGCAGGACAGTTACAGCTTTCTTT.

This clonotype appeared many times. The V gene is TRBV28, the J gene TRBJ1-2; 9 bases agree with TRBD1. The junction had 7 bases not matched to a gene; V was cut back by 6 bases and J by 2 bases. CDR1 MDHEN and CDR2 SYDVKM come from the germline V gene. The CDR3 is 15 amino acids. The CDR3 spells CASRNVGQGNYGYTF. DNA of the CDR3: TGTGCCAGCAGGAACGTAGGACAGGGGAACTATGGCTACACCTTC.

This clonotype was seen ten or more times. This chain connects TRBV6-5 to TRBJ1-2; D ambiguous. Germline V gene lookup returns CDR1 MNHEY and CDR2 SVGAGI. The CDR3 loop spans 13 amino acids. Trimming shortened V by 2 bases and J by 8 bases, and 12 bases separated the two germline ends. CDR3 DNA sequence: TGTGCCAGCAGTTACGGGAGGGCTGGGGGCTACACCTTC. Translation: CASSYGRAGGYTF.

This clonotype was seen many times. The chain uses TRBV15 and TRBJ2-4, with 8 bases identical to TRBD1. The CDR3 loop spans 15 amino acids. V gave up 1 base and J gave up 8 bases; unmatched junction bases: 7. Germline CDR1 reads LNHNV; CDR2 reads YYDKDF (reference sequence). CDR3 nucleotide sequence: TGTGCCACCAGCAGAGCTACACAGGGGGTGGACATTCAGTACTTC. Its translation is CATSRATQGVDIQYF.

This clonotype was seen at least ten times. CDR3 amino acids: CASSLALGTGGNTIYF. The CDR3 nucleotides read TGCGCCAGCAGCTTGGCCCTCGGGACAGGGGGAAACACCATATATTTT. V is TRBV5-1 and J is TRBJ1-3, with TRBD1 identical over 9 bases. The germline V gene has CDR1 SGHRS and CDR2 YFSETQ. V lost 0 bases to trimming and J lost 4 bases; unmatched junction nucleotides: 5. The CDR3 runs 16 residues.

This clonotype was seen ten or more times. This chain links TRBV6-1 with TRBJ1-2; weak D call: TRBD1 (6 bases). With 5 bases removed from V and 8 bases from J, the gap between germline ends came to 15 bases. Germline CDR1 MNHNS, CDR2 SASEGT. This CDR3 contains 13 residues. In nucleotides, the CDR3 is TGTGCCAGCAGTCTAGGGACATCTGGAGGCTACACCTTC. It codes for CASSLGTSGGYTF.

A note on this clonotype: A much larger clone is a single base away; this may be a read error. The chain couples TRBV11-2 to TRBJ2-7; 8 nucleotides agree with TRBD2. The CDR3 has 15 amino acids. Germline-derived CDR1 and CDR2 are SGHAT and FQNNGV. In DNA, the CDR3 is TGTGCCAGCATCTTAGTTGGGACTAGAGTGCACGAGCAGTACTTC. Residues: CASILVGTRVHEQYF.

This clonotype was detected a few times. The chain carries TRBV6-5 and TRBJ2-5; D not resolved. V lost 0 bases and J lost 4, with 6 bases in between. Germline V lookup: CDR1 MNHEY, CDR2 SVGAGI. The CDR3 covers 13 residues. The chain's CDR3 is CASSYSFGETQYF. The CDR3 DNA reads as TGTGCCAGCAGTTACTCCTTTGGAGAGACCCAGTACTTC.

This clonotype occurred many times. The J gene is TRBJ1-3, the V gene TRBV10-2; weak D call: TRBD1 (5 bases). The CDR3 contains 16 residues. CDR1 and CDR2 from the germline V gene are WSHSY and SAAADI. V shed 0 bases and J shed 4 bases, with 13 bases lying between them. CDR3 region: CASSESIRGSGNTIYF. The CDR3 coding sequence is TGCGCCAGCAGTGAGTCGATCCGGGGGTCCGGAAACACCATATATTTT.

This clonotype was seen only a few times. This chain connects TRBV20-1 to TRBJ2-2; TRBD1 aligns across 7 bases. CDR1 and CDR2 from the germline V gene are DFQATT and SNEGSKA (reference sequence). V lost 3 bases to trimming and J lost 3 bases; unmatched junction nucleotides: 19. The CDR3 runs to 19 residues. The CDR3 sequence: CSARPPGSGGVADTGELFF. The CDR3 DNA reads as TGCAGTGCTAGGCCCCCCGGGTCAGGGGGAGTTGCTGACACCGGGGAGCTGTTTTTT.

The chain links TRBV2 to TRBJ2-7, with 10 bases matching TRBD2. CDR1 and CDR2 from the germline V gene are SNHLY and FYNNEI. CDR3 length: 15 residues. With 6 bases clipped from V and 2 bases from J, the junction kept 7 bases outside the gene matches. This CDR3 is CASRVPLAGPYEQYF. The DNA of the CDR3 is TGTGCCAGCAGGGTACCACTAGCGGGGCCCTACGAGCAGTACTTC.